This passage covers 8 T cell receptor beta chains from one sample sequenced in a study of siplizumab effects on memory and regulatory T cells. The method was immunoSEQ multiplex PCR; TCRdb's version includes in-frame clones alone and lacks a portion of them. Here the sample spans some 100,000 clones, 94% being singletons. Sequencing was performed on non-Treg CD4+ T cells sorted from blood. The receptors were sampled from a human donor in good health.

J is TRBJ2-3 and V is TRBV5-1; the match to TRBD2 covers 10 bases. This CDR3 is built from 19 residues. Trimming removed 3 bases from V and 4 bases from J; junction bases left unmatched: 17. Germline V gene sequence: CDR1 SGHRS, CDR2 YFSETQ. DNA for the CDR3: TGCGCCAGCAGCTCCACCTTGAATCGAGCGGGAGGGACATCAGATACGCAGTATTTT. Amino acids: CASSSTLNRAGGTSDTQYF.

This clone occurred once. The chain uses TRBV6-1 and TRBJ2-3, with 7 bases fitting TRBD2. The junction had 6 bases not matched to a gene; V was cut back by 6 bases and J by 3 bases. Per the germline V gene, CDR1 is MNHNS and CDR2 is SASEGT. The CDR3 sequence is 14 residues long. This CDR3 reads CASRTAGVTDTQYF. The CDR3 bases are TGTGCCAGCAGGACCGCGGGGGTGACAGATACGCAGTATTTT.

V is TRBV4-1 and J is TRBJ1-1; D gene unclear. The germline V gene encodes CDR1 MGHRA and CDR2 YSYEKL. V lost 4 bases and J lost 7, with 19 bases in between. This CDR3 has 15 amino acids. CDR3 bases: TGCGCCAGCAGCCTCCCGAGGTCGGAGAGAAATGAAGCTTTCTTT. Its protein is CASSLPRSERNEAFF.

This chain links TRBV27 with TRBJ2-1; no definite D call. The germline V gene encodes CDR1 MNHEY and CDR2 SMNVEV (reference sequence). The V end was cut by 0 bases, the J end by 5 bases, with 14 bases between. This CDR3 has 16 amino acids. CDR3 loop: CASSLSGHLPDNEQFF. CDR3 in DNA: TGTGCCAGCAGTTTATCAGGTCATTTACCCGACAATGAGCAGTTCTTC.

CDR3 region: CSARGAAANEKLFF. The CDR3 DNA reads as TGCAGCGCCAGGGGGGCGGCGGCTAATGAAAAACTGTTTTTT. The chain has TRBV29-1 and TRBJ1-4; the match to TRBD1 covers 7 bases. The germline gives CDR1 SQVTM, CDR2 ANQGSEA. V was pared by 7 bases and J by 3 bases, with 8 bases of the junction left unmatched. This CDR3 spans 14 amino acids.

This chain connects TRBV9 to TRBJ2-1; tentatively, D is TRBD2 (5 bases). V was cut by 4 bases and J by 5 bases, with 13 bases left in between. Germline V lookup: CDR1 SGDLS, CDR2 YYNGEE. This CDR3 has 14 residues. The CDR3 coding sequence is TGTGCCAGCAGCAGGGCTAGCCATAACAATGAGCAGTTCTTC. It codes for CASSRASHNNEQFF.

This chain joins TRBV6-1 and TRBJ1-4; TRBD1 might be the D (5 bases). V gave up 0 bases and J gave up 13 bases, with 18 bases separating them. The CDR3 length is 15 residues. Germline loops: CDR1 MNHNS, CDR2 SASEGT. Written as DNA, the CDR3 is TGTGCCAGCAGTGAAGCCTCCAGGGCCCTACCGAGACTGTTTTTT. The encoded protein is CASSEASRALPRLFF.

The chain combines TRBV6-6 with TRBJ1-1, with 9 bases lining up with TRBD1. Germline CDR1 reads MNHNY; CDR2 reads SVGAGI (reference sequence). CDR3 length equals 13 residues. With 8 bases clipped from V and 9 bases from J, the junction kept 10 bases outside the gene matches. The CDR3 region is CASGTGQGGKAFF. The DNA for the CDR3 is TGTGCCAGCGGGACGGGACAGGGAGGGAAAGCTTTCTTT.